These 29 T cell receptor beta chains came from one sample sequenced in a study of CD8 T cells in Susac syndrome. After extraction with the RNeasy kit, about 0.45 to 1 ug of the RNA was reverse transcribed using random hexamers. One entry per CDR3 protein results from TCRdb running MiXCR on the immunoSEQ multiplex PCR reads. In the table there are hundreds of thousands of distinct CDR3 sequences, approximately 95% of which are singletons. Sequenced: CD4+ T cells from PBMCs. Every receptor here comes from a human donor with Susac syndrome.

The rearrangement joins TRBV3-1 to TRBJ2-6, with 12 bases identical to TRBD2. Germline values: CDR1 LGHDT, CDR2 YNNKEL (reference sequence). CDR3 length: 14 amino acids. Trimming cost V 1 base and J 11 bases; bases outside gene matches: 0. CDR3 nucleotides: TGTGCCAGCAGCCAAGGGACTAGCGGGGACGTCCTGACTTTC. It specifies CASSQGTSGDVLTF.

The rearrangement links TRBV15 to TRBJ1-1, with D unclear. Trimming removed 8 bases at V and 0 bases at J, with 13 bases between. The CDR3 contains 14 residues. Germline CDR1 reads LNHNV; CDR2 reads YYDKDF (reference sequence). The CDR3 reads CATGSLGVNTEAFF. The CDR3 nucleotides read TGTGCCACCGGATCCCTCGGGGTGAACACTGAAGCTTTCTTT. Drawing the rest from reference TRBV15 and TRBJ1-1, the complete variable domain is DAMVIQNPRYQVTQFGKPVTLSCSQTLNHNVMYWYQQKSSQAPKLLFHYYDKDFNNEADTPDNFQSRRPNTSFCFLDIRSPGLGDTAMYLCATGSLGVNTEAFFGQGTRLTVV.

DNA for the CDR3: TGCGCCAGCAGCTTGGGAGACATACATGGCTACACCTTC. Translated: CASSLGDIHGYTF. The chain uses TRBV5-1 and TRBJ1-2; D unclear. From germline, CDR1 is SGHRS and CDR2 YFSETQ. This CDR3 is 13 amino acids long. Trimming took off 0 bases at V and 6 bases at J, with 9 bases between the two ends.

The chain has TRBV20-1 and TRBJ2-7, with TRBD1 matching 9 bases. The germline gives CDR1 DFQATT, CDR2 SNEGSKA (reference sequence). The CDR3 totals 14 residues. Trimming took 1 base from V and 3 from J; bases not matched to a gene: 4. CDR3 loop: CSARAPGQGYEQYF. CDR3 DNA sequence: TGCAGTGCTAGAGCTCCGGGACAGGGCTACGAGCAGTACTTC.

The gene calls are TRBV3-1 and TRBJ1-2; D ambiguous. Germline lookup yields CDR1 LGHDT and CDR2 YNNKEL (reference sequence). V shed 2 bases and J shed 4 bases, with 11 bases lying between them. The CDR3 contains 14 residues. This CDR3 is CASSQLRASYGYTF. CDR3 in DNA: TGTGCCAGCAGCCAACTCCGGGCAAGCTATGGCTACACCTTC.

The J gene is TRBJ2-2, the V gene TRBV5-1; no clear D gene. V shed 0 bases and J shed 6 bases, with 12 bases lying between them. CDR1 and CDR2 from the germline V gene are SGHRS and YFSETQ. This CDR3 contains 15 residues. The DNA of the CDR3 is TGCGCCAGCAGCTTGGGGCGTCCCACGGCCGGGGAGCTGTTTTTT. It specifies CASSLGRPTAGELFF. Using reference TRBV5-1 and TRBJ2-2 for the parts outside the CDR3, the full variable domain is KAGVTQTPRYLIKTRGQQVTLSCSPISGHRSVSWYQQTPGQGLQFLFEYFSETQRNKGNFPGRFSGRQFSNSRSEMNVSTLELGDSALYLCASSLGRPTAGELFFGEGSRLTVL.

J is TRBJ2-1 and V is TRBV5-1; D remains ambiguous. Trimming removed 6 bases from V and 10 bases from J, with 11 bases in between. This CDR3 has 11 amino acids. Germline-derived CDR1 and CDR2 are SGHRS and YFSETQ. CDR3 region: CASIRETEQFF. The CDR3 region has the DNA TGCGCCAGCATAAGAGAAACGGAGCAGTTCTTC. Combining the CDR3 with reference TRBV5-1 and TRBJ2-1 gives the whole variable domain KAGVTQTPRYLIKTRGQQVTLSCSPISGHRSVSWYQQTPGQGLQFLFEYFSETQRNKGNFPGRFSGRQFSNSRSEMNVSTLELGDSALYLCASIRETEQFFGPGTRLTVL.

The V gene is TRBV2, the J gene TRBJ2-5; the D gene is possibly TRBD2 (5 bases). V was clipped by 4 bases and J by 3 bases, with 15 bases between them. The CDR3 spans 15 residues. Germline V gene sequence: CDR1 SNHLY, CDR2 FYNNEI. This CDR3 is CASSVGLTPEETQYF. The DNA of the CDR3 is TGTGCCAGCAGTGTAGGACTTACACCCGAAGAGACCCAGTACTTC.

V usage is TRBV20-1 and J usage is TRBJ1-5; weak D call: TRBD1 (6 bases). The CDR3 is 14 amino acids. Germline V gene lookup returns CDR1 DFQATT and CDR2 SNEGSKA (reference sequence). V was shortened by 1 base and J by 1 base, with 8 bases between the two germline ends. The CDR3 protein is CSARGGTSNQPQHF. The CDR3 region has the DNA TGCAGTGCTAGAGGCGGGACAAGCAATCAGCCCCAGCATTTT.

This sequence joins TRBV28 and TRBJ1-5; TRBD1 might be the D (5 bases). V lost 6 bases and J lost 7, with 13 bases in between. The germline V gene encodes CDR1 MDHEN and CDR2 SYDVKM. The length of the CDR3 is 13 residues. Here the CDR3 reads CASRAGLLQPQHF. The CDR3 DNA is TGTGCCAGCAGGGCAGGGCTGTTGCAGCCCCAGCATTTT.

The chain is built from TRBV29-1 and TRBJ2-7, with D possibly being TRBD1 (5 bases). Germline V gives CDR1 SQVTM, CDR2 ANQGSEA. This CDR3 region has 14 residues. Trimming pared 4 bases from V and 3 bases from J, leaving 16 bases between. The CDR3 nucleotides read TGCAGCGTTGTTTTAGGATGGGGCCTCTACGAGCAGTACTTC. It translates to CSVVLGWGLYEQYF.

The chain's CDR3 is CASSLVTGQETQYF. The DNA of the CDR3 is TGTGCCAGCAGCTTAGTGACAGGTCAAGAGACCCAGTACTTC. The chain is built from TRBV11-1 and TRBJ2-5, with D possibly being TRBD1 (6 bases). The CDR3 totals 14 residues. The V end lost 1 base, the J end lost 2 bases, and 8 bases lay between the germline ends. Germline V CDR1 and CDR2: SGHAT, FQDESV (reference sequence).

The chain has TRBV4-2 and TRBJ2-1, with 7 nucleotides matching TRBD2. This CDR3 comprises 15 residues. The junction had 6 bases not matched to a gene; V was cut back by 1 base and J by 6 bases. CDR1 is LGHNA and CDR2 is YNFKEQ in the germline V gene. The CDR3 DNA reads as TGTGCCAGCAGCCAAGGGACTAGTGTCTCCAATGAGCAGTTCTTC. Protein product: CASSQGTSVSNEQFF.

The chain has TRBV7-9 and TRBJ2-7; the match to TRBD2 covers 11 bases. CDR1 SEHNR and CDR2 FQNEAQ come from the germline V gene (reference sequence). V shed 2 bases and J 5 bases; nucleotides not matched to a gene: 5. This CDR3 contains 15 residues. This CDR3 reads CASSLTSGSRNEQYF. DNA for the CDR3: TGTGCCAGCAGCTTAACTAGCGGGAGCAGGAACGAGCAGTACTTC.

In this sample, this clonotype turned up once. The J gene is TRBJ1-1, the V gene TRBV9; D uncertain. The CDR3 sequence is 14 residues long. Germline assignment: CDR1 SGDLS and CDR2 YYNGEE. Trimming took off 0 bases at V and 6 bases at J, with 12 bases between the two ends. CDR3 loop: CASSVGVLRAEAFF. In DNA form, the CDR3 reads TGTGCCAGCAGCGTAGGTGTCCTGAGGGCTGAAGCTTTCTTT.

DNA of the CDR3: TGCGCCAGCAGCATAGACAGTCGTAGGGCCGGGGAGCTGTTTTTT. This encodes CASSIDSRRAGELFF. The gene calls are TRBV5-1 and TRBJ2-2; a weak D match, TRBD1 (5 bases). The CDR3 length is 15 residues. V was pared by 4 bases and J by 6 bases, with 16 bases between. Germline CDR1 SGHRS, CDR2 YFSETQ.

The J gene is TRBJ1-1, the V gene TRBV4-1, with 7 bases that match TRBD1. The CDR3 spans 19 residues. The ends lost 6 bases at V and 0 bases at J; junction bases unmatched: 19. Per the germline V gene, CDR1 is MGHRA and CDR2 is YSYEKL. CDR3 in amino acids: CASRRDRPSFSIMNTEAFF. CDR3 nucleotide sequence: TGCGCCAGCAGAAGGGACAGACCGTCCTTTAGTATAATGAACACTGAAGCTTTCTTT.

The chain employs TRBV25-1 and TRBJ2-1, with D unclear. The CDR3 consists of 15 residues. CDR1 is MGHDK, CDR2 SYGVNS, per germline. Trimming took off 3 bases at V and 0 bases at J, with 9 bases between the two ends. The CDR3 spells CASSEGSTSYNEQFF. Here the CDR3 DNA reads TGTGCCAGCAGTGAGGGGTCAACCTCCTACAATGAGCAGTTCTTC.

The chain recombines TRBV3-1 with TRBJ1-5; 7 bases match TRBD1. The junction had 3 bases not matched to a gene; V was cut back by 1 base and J by 0 bases. Germline lookup yields CDR1 LGHDT and CDR2 YNNKEL (reference sequence). The CDR3 consists of 16 residues. In DNA form, the CDR3 reads TGTGCCAGCAGCCAAGCCGGGACAGCTAGCAATCAGCCCCAGCATTTT. Protein sequence: CASSQAGTASNQPQHF.

The V call is TRBV14, the J call TRBJ1-4; no clear D gene. The ends were cut back, 1 base at V and 5 bases at J, with 14 bases in the middle. The CDR3 has 16 amino acids. Looked up from germline, CDR1 is SGHDN and CDR2 is FVKESK. CDR3 loop: CASSQGPGPFNEKLFF. CDR3 coding DNA: TGTGCCAGCAGCCAAGGCCCCGGGCCCTTCAATGAAAAACTGTTTTTT.

V gene TRBV15 combines with J gene TRBJ2-7; D unresolved. The CDR3 is 11 amino acids. Germline CDR1 reads LNHNV; CDR2 reads YYDKDF (reference sequence). Trimming removed 1 base from V and 6 bases from J, with 4 bases in between. The CDR3 coding sequence is TGTGCCACCAGCAGAGTGGGCGAGCAGTACTTC. As protein: CATSRVGEQYF. Complete variable domain (other parts from reference TRBV15 and TRBJ2-7): DAMVIQNPRYQVTQFGKPVTLSCSQTLNHNVMYWYQQKSSQAPKLLFHYYDKDFNNEADTPDNFQSRRPNTSFCFLDIRSPGLGDTAMYLCATSRVGEQYFGPGTRLTVT.

The V and J genes are TRBV18 and TRBJ2-7, with D possibly matching TRBD2 (5 bases). Between the trimmed V and J ends, which lost 6 bases and 2 bases, there was a span of 11 bases. Per the germline V gene, CDR1 is KGHSH and CDR2 is LQKENI. CDR3 length equals 13 residues. This chain's CDR3 is CASSPGGPYEQYF. The CDR3 DNA sequence: TGTGCCAGCTCCCCAGGAGGACCCTACGAGCAGTACTTC. The variable domain in full, with the rest retrieved from reference TRBV18 and TRBJ2-7, is NAGVMQNPRHLVRRRGQEARLRCSPMKGHSHVYWYRQLPEEGLKFMVYLQKENIIDESGMPKERFSAEFPKEGPSILRIQQVVRGDSAAYFCASSPGGPYEQYFGPGTRLTVT.

The chain has TRBV5-1 and TRBJ2-7; TRBD2 aligns across 13 bases. Germline lookup yields CDR1 SGHRS and CDR2 YFSETQ. Losses at the gene ends were 5 bases for V and 5 bases for J; bases not matched to a gene: 7. The CDR3 contains 15 residues. The CDR3 spells CASSQGLAGVDEQYF. The CDR3 region has the DNA TGCGCCAGCAGTCAAGGACTAGCGGGAGTCGACGAGCAGTACTTC.

The chain employs TRBV28 and TRBJ1-3; D uncertain. The CDR3 extends over 14 amino acids. V lost 4 bases and J 7 bases, leaving 14 bases between the germline ends. Germline CDR1 MDHEN, CDR2 SYDVKM. CDR3 in amino acids: CASSSWPVMNTIYF. CDR3 bases: TGTGCCAGCAGTTCTTGGCCCGTTATGAACACCATATATTTT. Supplemented by reference TRBV28 and TRBJ1-3, the full variable domain reads DVKVTQSSRYLVKRTGEKVFLECVQDMDHENMFWYRQDPGLGLRLIYFSYDVKMKEKGDIPEGYSVSREKKERFSLILESASTNQTSMYLCASSSWPVMNTIYFGEGSWLTVV.

V usage is TRBV29-1 and J usage is TRBJ1-1, with D possibly matching TRBD1 (5 bases). Germline lookup yields CDR1 SQVTM and CDR2 ANQGSEA. V was shortened by 3 bases and J by 3 bases, with 5 bases between the two germline ends. The CDR3 is made up of 11 amino acids. The CDR3 sequence is CSVDRDTEAFF. CDR3 DNA: TGCAGCGTTGACAGGGACACTGAAGCTTTCTTT.

CDR3 protein: CASTGLAGGPEEQYF. CDR3 in DNA: TGTGCCAGCACGGGACTAGCGGGAGGGCCTGAAGAGCAGTACTTC. The chain uses TRBV6-5 and TRBJ2-7; 16 bases are a match to TRBD2. After removal of 7 bases from V and 7 bases from J, the junction contained 7 bases not matched to a gene. This CDR3 has 15 residues. From germline, CDR1 is MNHEY and CDR2 SVGAGI.

V is TRBV30 and J is TRBJ2-2; D is possibly TRBD1 (5 bases). Germline CDR1 reads GTSNPN; CDR2 reads SVGIG (reference sequence). The V gene lost 4 bases and the J gene lost 3 bases, with 6 bases spanning the gap. The CDR3 sequence is 12 residues long. The CDR3 nucleotides read TGTGCCTGGACAGGGTACACCGGGGAGCTGTTTTTT. Amino acids: CAWTGYTGELFF.

This clonotype was picked up one time. The chain employs TRBV7-9 and TRBJ2-4; TRBD1 is a possible D gene (7 bases). V lost 5 bases, J lost 6 bases, and 20 bases lay in between. CDR3 size: 16 residues. Per the germline V gene, CDR1 is SEHNR and CDR2 is FQNEAQ (reference sequence). The CDR3 nucleotides are TGTGCCAGCAGCCACGCGGGACAGACGGCCCTAAACATTCAGTACTTC. Translated: CASSHAGQTALNIQYF.

The V gene is TRBV9, the J gene TRBJ2-5; no clear D gene. CDR1 is SGDLS and CDR2 is YYNGEE in the germline V gene. Between the trimmed V and J ends, which lost 4 bases and 2 bases, there was a span of 21 bases. The CDR3 loop spans 17 amino acids. The CDR3 reads CASSPNLWASAQETQYF. The CDR3 DNA sequence: TGTGCCAGCAGCCCCAACTTGTGGGCGTCGGCTCAAGAGACCCAGTACTTC.